This TCR beta chain was sequenced in a study of blood T cells in healthy people across ages. Points on this clonotype: What it binds is not known.

V lost 8 bases to trimming and J lost 2 bases, with 14 bases between them. The CDR3 extends over 14 amino acids. Those donating, healthy Caucasian individuals from Russia, were aged 6 to 90. Per-sample PBMC isolation yielded at least 6 million cells. General observations from the study: Naive CD4+ cell counts and diversity both ran higher in long-lived than in aged donors.

Together with a sample-barcoded 5' primer, a J-beta primer mix was included in a second PCR lasting roughly 6 to 12 cycles. The yield of each sample was at least 2.5 million CDR3-containing paired-end reads. In TCRdb, the 5' RACE reads were re-called with MiXCR into one record per CDR3 protein. Of 850,000 to 1,000,000 distinct CDR3 sequences in the sample, roughly 43% were seen once. This TCR was recovered from a young man in good health. This chain links TRBV12-3 or TRBV12-4 with TRBJ2-3; weak D call: TRBD2 (5 bases). Sequencing input: blood. In nucleotides, the CDR3 is TGTGCCAGCGTCCTGGACTTACACACAGATACGCAGTATTTT. Translation gives CASVLDLHTDTQYF.